This T cell receptor (beta chain) stems from a study of T-cell memory formation after mild COVID-19. Germline V gives CDR1 SGHTA, CDR2 FQGTGA. The CDR3 runs 13 residues. The V end was cut by 5 bases, the J end by 5 bases, with 12 bases between. This clonotype was observed a handful of times. MiXCR was run by TCRdb on the 5' RACE reads, yielding one entry per CDR3 protein. The profile shows around 130,000 distinct CDR3 sequences, about 15% of them singletons. Material: PBMCs or a T cell subset sorted from them (not recorded which). The rearrangement uses TRBV7-3 and TRBJ2-5; no firm D call. This receptor was taken from an adult woman who had mild COVID-19 (a few samples of this study predate the infection). Cell type and time point are not known. The CDR3 loop reads CASSTLMRETQYF. The CDR3 DNA reads as TGTGCCAGCAGCACACTAATGCGGGAGACCCAGTACTTC.